This is a list of T cell receptor beta chains from one sample in a study of blood T cell repertoires in COVID-19. This table comes from immunoSEQ multiplex PCR, and its TCRdb copy is limited to in-frame clones, with some not included. The sample records roughly 51,000 clones, 70% to 90% being singletons. The sample comprised peripheral blood. These receptors were collected from a woman aged 80 or over with acute or convalescent COVID-19. Each CDR3 is given with its conserved first and last residue. A D gene is named only where the DNA matches it firmly. Clone size appears in some rows only: once, few, many, or a class for an expanded clone.

V gene: TRBV6-5
clone size: .
J gene: TRBJ1-6
D gene: TRBD1
CDR3 protein: CASSIDRGWNSPLHF
CDR3 DNA: TGTGCCAGCAGTATTGACAGGGGCTGGAATTCACCCCTCCACTTT

V gene: TRBV5-1
clone size: .
J gene: TRBJ1-4
D gene: TRBD1
CDR3 protein: CASSRGQGKTNEKLFF
CDR3 DNA: TGCGCCAGCAGCCGAGGACAGGGGAAGACTAATGAAAAACTGTTTTTT

V gene: TRBV27
clone size: .
J gene: TRBJ1-2
D gene: .
CDR3 protein: CASSLSGGAYYGYTF
CDR3 DNA: TGTGCCAGCAGTTTATCGGGGGGGGCTTACTATGGCTACACCTTC

V gene: TRBV12-3/TRBV12-4
clone size: .
J gene: TRBJ1-2
D gene: .
CDR3 protein: CASSRRTAGTF
CDR3 DNA: TGTGCCAGCAGTCGAAGGACGGCGGGCACCTTC

V gene: TRBV5-1
clone size: .
J gene: TRBJ1-4
D gene: .
CDR3 protein: CASSWGGGTPNEKLFF
CDR3 DNA: TGCGCCAGCAGCTGGGGGGGCGGGACACCCAATGAAAAACTGTTTTTT

V gene: TRBV27
clone size: .
J gene: TRBJ2-3
D gene: .
CDR3 protein: CASSLLVANTDTQYF
CDR3 DNA: TGTGCCAGCAGTTTATTGGTTGCGAACACAGATACGCAGTATTTT

V gene: TRBV3-1/TRBV3-2
clone size: few
J gene: TRBJ1-6
D gene: .
CDR3 protein: CASSPETAYSPLHF
CDR3 DNA: TGTGCCAGCAGCCCAGAGACAGCCTATTCACCCCTCCACTTT

V gene: TRBV5-1
clone size: .
J gene: TRBJ2-7
D gene: .
CDR3 protein: CASSLDGQSSYEQYF
CDR3 DNA: TGCGCCAGCAGCTTAGATGGGCAAAGCTCCTACGAGCAGTACTTC

V gene: TRBV7-9
clone size: .
J gene: TRBJ1-6
D gene: TRBD1
CDR3 protein: CASSLSGQGNSPLHF
CDR3 DNA: TGTGCCAGCAGCTTATCGGGACAGGGGAATTCACCCCTCCACTTT

V gene: TRBV6-1
clone size: once
J gene: TRBJ1-6
D gene: .
CDR3 protein: CASSEYLPPSPLHF
CDR3 DNA: TGTGCCAGCAGTGAATATCTTCCCCCTTCACCCCTCCACTTT

V gene: TRBV11-2
clone size: .
J gene: TRBJ2-5
D gene: TRBD1
CDR3 protein: CASSSGTEETQYF
CDR3 DNA: TGTGCCAGCAGCTCCGGGACAGAAGAGACCCAGTACTTC

V gene: TRBV5-1
clone size: few
J gene: TRBJ2-2
D gene: .
CDR3 protein: CASSPTLGAGELFF
CDR3 DNA: TGCGCCAGCAGCCCTACACTGGGCGCCGGGGAGCTGTTTTTT

V gene: TRBV5-6
clone size: .
J gene: TRBJ2-7
D gene: TRBD1
CDR3 protein: CASSQGQVYEQYF
CDR3 DNA: TGTGCCAGCAGCCAGGGACAGGTCTACGAGCAGTACTTC

V gene: TRBV6-5
clone size: .
J gene: TRBJ1-1
D gene: .
CDR3 protein: CASITGTEAFF
CDR3 DNA: TGTGCCAGCATTACAGGGACTGAAGCTTTCTTT

V gene: TRBV30
clone size: .
J gene: TRBJ1-1
D gene: .
CDR3 protein: CAWSGGLGNTEAFF
CDR3 DNA: TGTGCCTGGAGTGGAGGGTTGGGGAACACTGAAGCTTTCTTT

V gene: TRBV5-4
clone size: .
J gene: TRBJ2-3
D gene: TRBD2
CDR3 protein: CASSPGGGAGTDTQYF
CDR3 DNA: TGTGCCAGCAGCCCGGGAGGCGGGGCCGGCACAGATACGCAGTATTTT

V gene: TRBV2
clone size: .
J gene: TRBJ1-5
D gene: .
CDR3 protein: CASSTGQTGNQPQHF
CDR3 DNA: TGTGCCAGCAGTACTGGACAGACTGGCAATCAGCCCCAGCATTTT

V gene: TRBV5-5
clone size: .
J gene: TRBJ2-1
D gene: TRBD2
CDR3 protein: CASSPLAGGHNEQFF
CDR3 DNA: TGTGCCAGCAGCCCCCTGGCGGGGGGCCACAATGAGCAGTTCTTC

V gene: TRBV18
clone size: .
J gene: TRBJ2-1
D gene: .
CDR3 protein: CASSPPGGRSYNEQFF
CDR3 DNA: TGTGCCAGCTCACCACCCGGGGGTCGCTCCTACAATGAGCAGTTCTTC

V gene: TRBV10-1
clone size: few
J gene: TRBJ2-7
D gene: TRBD1
CDR3 protein: CASSPGQGPSEQYF
CDR3 DNA: TGCGCCAGCAGCCCGGGACAGGGTCCATCCGAGCAGTACTTC

V gene: TRBV7-9
clone size: .
J gene: TRBJ2-5
D gene: TRBD2
CDR3 protein: CASSLGSGGYQETQYF
CDR3 DNA: TGTGCCAGCAGCTTAGGGAGCGGGGGGTACCAAGAGACCCAGTACTTC

V gene: TRBV20-1
clone size: .
J gene: TRBJ2-5
D gene: .
CDR3 protein: CSASRGMRETQYF
CDR3 DNA: TGCAGTGCTAGTAGGGGCATGAGAGAGACCCAGTACTTC

V gene: TRBV2
clone size: .
J gene: TRBJ1-2
D gene: .
CDR3 protein: CASRGLIFNYGYTF
CDR3 DNA: TGTGCCAGCAGGGGACTGATATTTAACTATGGCTACACCTTC

V gene: TRBV7-9
clone size: .
J gene: TRBJ2-7
D gene: TRBD1
CDR3 protein: CASSSSGGMDEQYF
CDR3 DNA: TGTGCCAGCAGCTCATCAGGGGGTATGGACGAGCAGTACTTC

V gene: TRBV3-1/TRBV3-2
clone size: .
J gene: TRBJ2-2
D gene: .
CDR3 protein: CASSLGVTGELFF
CDR3 DNA: TGTGCCAGCAGCCTCGGGGTCACCGGGGAGCTGTTTTTT

V gene: TRBV2
clone size: .
J gene: TRBJ1-2
D gene: TRBD1
CDR3 protein: CASRRDRGGGYTF
CDR3 DNA: TGTGCCAGCAGACGGGACAGGGGCGGGGGCTACACCTTC

V gene: TRBV27
clone size: .
J gene: TRBJ2-1
D gene: TRBD1
CDR3 protein: CASSWPTGTEQFF
CDR3 DNA: TGTGCCAGCAGTTGGCCGACAGGGACTGAGCAGTTCTTC

V gene: TRBV15
clone size: .
J gene: TRBJ2-1
D gene: .
CDR3 protein: CATSRDRKAGELQFF
CDR3 DNA: TGTGCCACCAGCAGAGATAGAAAAGCTGGGGAGCTCCAGTTCTTC